The next 27 T cell receptor beta chains were all read from a single sample in a study of a mutant IDH1 vaccine in newly diagnosed glioma. Their target antigens are unknown. The table came from immunoSEQ multiplex PCR; TCRdb's copy has only in-frame clones and leaves some out. Here the sample spans 37,000 or so clones, roughly 80% being singletons. Documented time point: week 5, during vaccination. It was 300 ug of mutant IDH1 20-mer peptide that made up each vaccine dose, given with topical imiquimod. This material consisted of PBMCs, taken from a glioma patient whose treatment included an IDH1 peptide vaccine. These TCRs come from a young man with glioma.

CDR3 sequence (DNA): TGCGCCAGCAGCTTGGATGGGGTAACTGAAGCTTTCTTT. The encoded protein is CASSLDGVTEAFF. The rearrangement uses TRBV5-1 and TRBJ1-1, with D hard to call. Germline values: CDR1 SGHRS, CDR2 YFSETQ. CDR3 length equals 13 residues. Trimming shortened V by 0 bases and J by 5 bases, and 8 bases separated the two germline ends.

CDR3: CASSSVDRDNSPLHF. CDR3 DNA: TGTGCCAGCAGTTCCGTCGACAGGGATAATTCACCCCTCCACTTT. The V call is TRBV6-5, the J call TRBJ1-6; 7 nucleotides line up with TRBD1. The CDR3 covers 15 residues. J was trimmed by 5 bases and V by 4 bases; bases with no gene match: 5. Per germline, CDR1 MNHEY and CDR2 SVGAGI.

The V gene is TRBV30, the J gene TRBJ2-7; 9 bases agree with TRBD1. Trimming took 4 bases from V and 4 from J; bases not matched to a gene: 11. Germline CDR1 reads GTSNPN; CDR2 reads SVGIG (reference sequence). This CDR3 spans 15 amino acids. The CDR3 loop reads CAWTFRGTGTYEQYF. Here the CDR3 DNA reads TGTGCCTGGACTTTTAGGGGGACAGGGACGTACGAGCAGTACTTC. Full variable domain (remainder filled in from reference TRBV30 and TRBJ2-7): SQTIHQWPATLVQPVGSPLSLECTVEGTSNPNLYWYRQAAGRGLQLLFYSVGIGQISSEVPQNLSASRPQDRQFILSSKKLLLSDSGFYLCAWTFRGTGTYEQYFGPGTRLTVT.

The chain couples TRBV2 to TRBJ2-5, with D tentatively TRBD1 or TRBD2 (5 bases each). There are 15 residues in the CDR3. V gave up 2 bases and J gave up 4 bases, with 14 bases separating them. From germline, CDR1 is SNHLY and CDR2 FYNNEI. The CDR3 DNA reads as TGTGCCAGCAGTGAAAACAGGCGGCGGGCAGAGACCCAGTACTTC. This gives the protein CASSENRRRAETQYF.

The CDR3 here is CASSPADTEAFF. DNA for the CDR3: TGTGCCAGCAGCCCCGCGGACACTGAAGCTTTCTTT. The J gene is TRBJ1-1, the V gene TRBV6-6; D is uncertain. V lost 6 bases, J lost 3 bases, and 8 bases lay in between. CDR1 is MNHNY and CDR2 is SVGAGI in the germline V gene (reference sequence). CDR3 length: 12 residues.

The chain joins TRBV7-8 to TRBJ2-5; TRBD2 matches 11 bases. V trimming: 2 bases; J trimming: 5 bases; junction bases outside the gene matches: 7. The CDR3 consists of 16 residues. The germline gives CDR1 SGHVS, CDR2 FQNEAQ. CDR3 region: CASSLYLAGGSETQYF. CDR3 bases: TGTGCCAGCAGCTTATATCTAGCGGGGGGCTCGGAGACCCAGTACTTC.

This sequence joins TRBV28 and TRBJ2-1; no clear D gene. The CDR3 contains 12 residues. V dropped 5 bases and J dropped 8 bases, with 10 bases sitting between them. Germline V lookup: CDR1 MDHEN, CDR2 SYDVKM. The CDR3 sequence: CASSPAVHEQFF. In nucleotides, the CDR3 is TGTGCCAGCAGTCCCGCAGTCCATGAGCAGTTCTTC.

The gene calls are TRBV5-1 and TRBJ1-2; D gene ambiguous. CDR3 length equals 18 residues. V lost 1 base and J 4 bases, leaving 23 bases between the germline ends. CDR1 is SGHRS and CDR2 is YFSETQ in the germline V gene. CDR3 nucleotides: TGCGCCAGCAGCTTGCTCGGTCAACTTCGATCCTCGGTCTATGGCTACACCTTC. It specifies CASSLLGQLRSSVYGYTF.

The chain employs TRBV5-6 and TRBJ2-7; tentatively, D is TRBD2 (6 bases). There are 15 residues in the CDR3. Germline V gene sequence: CDR1 SGHDT, CDR2 YYEEEE. The V and J ends lost 0 bases and 3 bases respectively, with 13 bases between them. The CDR3 loop reads CASSLGTGGVYEQYF. CDR3 nucleotides: TGTGCCAGCAGCTTGGGGACTGGAGGGGTCTACGAGCAGTACTTC.

CDR3 sequence (DNA): TGTGCCAGCAGCTTAGGGGCAGTCTATGGCTACACCTTC. Its translation is CASSLGAVYGYTF. J is TRBJ1-2 and V is TRBV7-2; the D is unclear. The CDR3 sequence is 13 residues long. The V gene's germline CDR1 is SGHTA and CDR2 FQGNSA. The V end was cut by 1 base, the J end by 4 bases, with 7 bases between.

This clone has just one count. The rearrangement uses TRBV30 and TRBJ1-1; unclear D gene. Trimming stripped 1 base from V and 4 bases from J, with 13 bases between. The CDR3 sequence is 14 residues long. CDR1 and CDR2 (germline): GTSNPN, SVGIG (reference sequence). The CDR3, as DNA: TGTGCCTGGAGTGACCCCCCCGCGCTCACTGAAGCTTTCTTT. This translates into CAWSDPPALTEAFF.

This clone showed up just once. The rearrangement uses TRBV12-5 and TRBJ2-5; D remains unclear. Trimming stripped 3 bases from V and 2 bases from J, with 10 bases between. The CDR3 contains 14 residues. Per germline, CDR1 LGHNT and CDR2 FRNRAP. DNA for the CDR3: TGTGCTAGTGGTTTTTCAGGACCACAAGAGACCCAGTACTTC. This gives the protein CASGFSGPQETQYF.

CDR3 protein: CASSQVRRDTGELFF. In DNA, the CDR3 is TGTGCCAGCAGCCAAGTAAGGAGAGACACCGGGGAGCTGTTTTTT. The J gene is TRBJ2-2, the V gene TRBV14; D unresolved. Germline V gene data show CDR1 as SGHDN and CDR2 as FVKESK. CDR3 length: 15 amino acids. Trimming removed 1 base from V and 3 bases from J, with 9 bases in between. The complete variable domain, with remaining parts taken from reference TRBV14 and TRBJ2-2, reads EAGVTQFPSHSVIEKGQTVTLRCDPISGHDNLYWYRRVMGKEIKFLLHFVKESKQDESGMPNNRFLAERTGGTYSTLKVQPAELEDSGVYFCASSQVRRDTGELFFGEGSRLTVL.

The chain carries TRBV19 and TRBJ1-1; weak D call: TRBD1 (6 bases). The ends were cut back, 3 bases at V and 7 bases at J, with 15 bases in the middle. The germline CDR1 and CDR2 sequences are LNHDA and SQIVND (reference sequence). The CDR3 length is 14 residues. CDR3 sequence reads: CASSIQPRGLEAFF. As DNA, the CDR3 is TGTGCCAGTAGTATCCAGCCCAGGGGCCTTGAAGCTTTCTTT.

The chain is built from TRBV27 and TRBJ2-6, with D perhaps TRBD1 or TRBD2 (5 bases each). The V end lost 6 bases, the J end lost 2 bases, and 17 bases lay between the germline ends. Germline CDR1 and CDR2: MNHEY and SMNVEV (reference sequence). This CDR3 is 17 amino acids long. CDR3 DNA sequence: TGTGCCAGCAGCTCGAAGGCCCGAGGGGCTGGGGCCAACGTCCTGACTTTC. Amino acids: CASSSKARGAGANVLTF.

This chain connects TRBV7-9 to TRBJ1-6; 7 positions agree with TRBD1. This CDR3 contains 18 residues. V was clipped by 1 base and J by 0 bases; unmatched bases: 6. The germline V gene has CDR1 SEHNR and CDR2 FQNEAQ (reference sequence). The CDR3 is CASSLGGGQLSYNSPLHF. CDR3 bases: TGTGCCAGCAGCTTAGGGGGGGGACAGCTCTCCTATAATTCACCCCTCCACTTT.

This chain joins TRBV5-1 and TRBJ1-3; TRBD1 aligns across 8 bases. The ends lost 4 bases at V and 4 bases at J; junction bases unmatched: 7. The CDR3 loop spans 15 amino acids. In germline, CDR1 is SGHRS, CDR2 YFSETQ. This CDR3 is CASSMTGEAGNTIYF. DNA of the CDR3: TGCGCCAGCAGCATGACAGGGGAGGCAGGAAACACCATATATTTT.

The V call is TRBV6-5, the J call TRBJ1-2; no clear D. CDR3 length equals 15 residues. Germline V CDR1 and CDR2: MNHEY, SVGAGI. The V and J ends lost 0 bases and 4 bases respectively, with 12 bases between them. CDR3 protein: CASSYSMVDSYGYTF. In DNA form, the CDR3 reads TGTGCCAGCAGTTACTCGATGGTTGATAGCTATGGCTACACCTTC.

This chain connects TRBV5-1 to TRBJ1-1; maybe TRBD1 (6 bases). The length of the CDR3 is 15 residues. CDR1 and CDR2 (germline): SGHRS, YFSETQ. V lost 0 bases and J lost 3, with 12 bases in between. CDR3 amino acids: CASSLGRGGDTEAFF. In nucleotides, the CDR3 is TGCGCCAGCAGCTTGGGAAGGGGGGGGGACACTGAAGCTTTCTTT.

The chain carries TRBV4-1 and TRBJ2-1; 11 nucleotides match TRBD2. Per germline, CDR1 MGHRA and CDR2 YSYEKL. CDR3 length: 17 residues. Germline trimming cut 1 base from V and 12 bases from J; bases unmatched to any gene: 14. CDR3 residues: CASSQGPSGGSTMRQFF. Written as DNA, the CDR3 is TGCGCCAGCAGCCAAGGTCCTAGCGGGGGGTCTACAATGAGGCAGTTCTTC.

The chain is built from TRBV21-1 and TRBJ1-4; no DNA check was done on the table's D call, TRBD1. TRBV21-1 is recorded as a pseudogene. The CDR3 contains 15 residues. The CDR3 DNA reads TGTGCCAGCAGCCTAGACGAGGACAGTAATGAAAAACTGTTTTTT. It is translated as CASSLDEDSNEKLFF.

This chain uses TRBV5-5 with TRBJ1-6; the D is unclear. V lost 6 bases and J 5 bases, leaving 15 bases between the germline ends. The CDR3 spans 15 residues. Germline V CDR1 and CDR2: SGHKS, YYEKEE (reference sequence). CDR3 DNA sequence: TGTGCCAGCACCGAAAGAGAACTAGATAATTCACCCCTCCACTTT. Residues: CASTERELDNSPLHF.

By frequency in the sample, this clone is medium-sized. The rearrangement joins TRBV6-6 to TRBJ2-2; a possible D gene is TRBD2 (5 bases). Per germline, CDR1 MNHNY and CDR2 SVGAGI (reference sequence). There are 14 residues in the CDR3. V shed 0 bases and J shed 3 bases, with 5 bases lying between them. This chain's CDR3 is CASSYSSDTGELFF. The CDR3 DNA is TGTGCCAGCAGTTACTCTAGCGACACCGGGGAGCTGTTTTTT.

This chain connects TRBV30 to TRBJ1-4; D is possibly TRBD1 (5 bases). Germline CDR1 GTSNPN, CDR2 SVGIG (reference sequence). V lost 2 bases and J lost 7, with 17 bases in between. The length of the CDR3 is 15 residues. CDR3 protein: CAWSPGAPRLEKLFF. The CDR3 DNA follows: TGTGCCTGGAGTCCCGGGGCACCTCGACTTGAAAAACTGTTTTTT. Using reference TRBV30 and TRBJ1-4 for the parts outside the CDR3, the full variable domain is SQTIHQWPATLVQPVGSPLSLECTVEGTSNPNLYWYRQAAGRGLQLLFYSVGIGQISSEVPQNLSASRPQDRQFILSSKKLLLSDSGFYLCAWSPGAPRLEKLFFGSGTQLSVL.

The chain is built from TRBV7-9 and TRBJ2-3; TRBD2 agrees at 9 bases. The V gene end was trimmed by 5 bases and the J gene end by 2 bases; junction bases not matched to a gene: 5. The CDR3 spans 15 residues. Germline loops: CDR1 SEHNR, CDR2 FQNEAQ (reference sequence). Here the CDR3 DNA reads TGTGCCAGCAGCCTGATAGCGGGAGCCACAGATACGCAGTATTTT. Protein: CASSLIAGATDTQYF.

J is TRBJ2-3 and V is TRBV7-9; D is possibly TRBD2 (5 bases). The V end was cut by 3 bases, the J end by 0 bases, with 13 bases between. Germline CDR1 and CDR2: SEHNR and FQNEAQ (reference sequence). This CDR3 has 16 residues. CDR3 sequence: CASSLGTSYSTDTQYF. The CDR3 DNA reads as TGTGCCAGCAGCTTGGGAACTAGTTATAGCACAGATACGCAGTATTTT.

V and J are TRBV7-8 and TRBJ2-2; TRBD1 agrees at 11 bases. The CDR3 is 18 residues long. From germline, CDR1 is SGHVS and CDR2 FQNEAQ. Germline trimming cut 5 bases from V and 6 bases from J; bases unmatched to any gene: 14. The CDR3 sequence is CASSPGGQGGKFAGELFF. DNA of the CDR3: TGTGCCAGCAGCCCGGGGGGACAGGGGGGGAAATTCGCCGGGGAGCTGTTTTTT. The full variable domain, its missing parts supplied by reference TRBV7-8 and TRBJ2-2, is GAGVSQSPRYKVAKRGQDVALRCDPISGHVSLFWYQQALGQGPEFLTYFQNEAQLDKSGLPSDRFFAERPEGSVSTLKIQRTQQEDSAVYLCASSPGGQGGKFAGELFFGEGSRLTVL.